Listed below are T cell receptor beta chains from one sample, sequenced in a study of shared clonotypes between healthy human individuals. TCRdb keeps only in-frame clones here, not all; method: immunoSEQ multiplex PCR. The sample has 2.3 million or so clones, 90% to 95% seen once; the top ten hold 0.39%. Sequenced: naive CD4+ T cells from PBMCs. These TCRs come from a man younger than 30 in good health. Some clones in this sample may be carry-over from other donors' samples. CDR3s include the opening cysteine and the closing phenylalanine or tryptophan. D genes are given only for firm matches. Rows give clone size only sometimes, using once, few, many, or a class for an expanded clone.

j_call d_call clone_size v_call cdr3_nt cdr3_aa
TRBJ2-1 TRBD2 - TRBV6-1 TGTGCCACTACTCCACTAGCGGGAGGGCATGAGCAGTTCTTC CATTPLAGGHEQFF
TRBJ2-7 - - TRBV4-3 TGCGCCAGCAGCCAAGAGCGGGGCGAGCAGTACTTC CASSQERGEQYF
TRBJ2-1 TRBD2 - TRBV5-1 TGCGCCAGCAGCTTATCTAGCGGGAGGGGGAATGAGCAGTTCTTC CASSLSSGRGNEQFF
TRBJ2-1 TRBD2 - TRBV18 TGTGCCAGCTCACCGGGACTAGCGGGGTACAATGAGCAGTTCTTC CASSPGLAGYNEQFF
TRBJ2-1 TRBD2 - TRBV11-2 TGTGCCAGCAGCTTATCGTTCCTAGCGGGAGCGAATGAGCAGTTCTTC CASSLSFLAGANEQFF
TRBJ2-7 TRBD2 - TRBV7-9 TGTGCCAGCAGCCACCCGGGGGGCTACGAGCAGTACTTC CASSHPGGYEQYF
TRBJ2-2 - - TRBV28 TGTGCCAGGAGAACCGGGGAGCTGTTTTTT CARRTGELFF
TRBJ1-5 - - TRBV14 TGTGCCAGCGAGTCGGGAGGTCAGCCCCAGCATTTT CASESGGQPQHF
TRBJ2-6 - - TRBV4-1 TGCGCCAGCAGCCATACCGAAACCCCTTCTGGGGCCAACGTCCTGACTTTC CASSHTETPSGANVLTF
TRBJ2-1 - - TRBV5-1 TGCGCCAGCAGCTTGGACGGGGAACAGGCCTACAATGAGCAGTTCTTC CASSLDGEQAYNEQFF
TRBJ2-7 TRBD2 - TRBV5-4 TGTGCCAGCAGCCCGCCTGGGACTAGGGACTACGAGCAGTACTTC CASSPPGTRDYEQYF
TRBJ2-3 - - TRBV11-3 TGTGCCAGCAGCTTAGGGCTGAGGGATACGCAGTATTTT CASSLGLRDTQYF
TRBJ2-7 - - TRBV6-1 TGTGCCAGCAGCAGCGGAAGCCCCTACGAGCAGTACTTC CASSSGSPYEQYF
TRBJ2-5 TRBD1 - TRBV28 TGTGCCAGCAGTCCCCGGAGGACAGGCTACCAAGAGACCCAGTACTTC CASSPRRTGYQETQYF
TRBJ1-5 TRBD1 - TRBV2 TGTGCCAGCAGCTGGGACAGGGTTATTAGCAATCAGCCCCAGCATTTT CASSWDRVISNQPQHF
TRBJ1-4 TRBD1 - TRBV19 TGTGCCAGTAGTGCAAGGGACAGGGGCGTTGAAAAACTGTTTTTT CASSARDRGVEKLFF
TRBJ2-7 - few TRBV2 TGTGCCAGCAGTGAGGGACCCTACGAGCAGTACTTC CASSEGPYEQYF
TRBJ2-1 TRBD2 - TRBV11-2 TGTGCCAGCAGGGGACTAGCGGGAGCCGAAGGAGCCCCGGTGAATGAGCAGTTCTTC CASRGLAGAEGAPVNEQFF
TRBJ1-1 TRBD1 - TRBV11-2 TGTGCCAGCAGCTTAGACAGGGGGACTGAAGCTTTCTTT CASSLDRGTEAFF
TRBJ1-1 - - TRBV2 TGTGCCAGCAGTGCGGGACGGATGAACACTGAAGCTTTCTTT CASSAGRMNTEAFF
TRBJ2-1 TRBD1 - TRBV5-1 TGCGCCAGCAGCTCTGACAGGGGTCCTTCCTACAATGAGCAGTTCTTC CASSSDRGPSYNEQFF
TRBJ1-3 - - TRBV4-1 TGCGCCAGCAGCCAAGACAGGGGATTTCCCGGAAACACCATATATTTT CASSQDRGFPGNTIYF
TRBJ1-5 TRBD1 - TRBV16 TGTGCCAGCAGCCAGGGGGCCAGGGGGGATCAGCCCCAGCATTTT CASSQGARGDQPQHF
TRBJ1-4 - once TRBV28 TGTGCCAGCAGTTTTCAATTGATGGGGGGCCAGGCTAATGAAAAACTGTTTTTT CASSFQLMGGQANEKLFF
TRBJ2-1 - - TRBV9 TGTGCCAGCAGCGTAGGCGGGTCCTACAATGAGCAGTTCTTC CASSVGGSYNEQFF
TRBJ1-1 - few TRBV18 TGTGCCAGCTCACCACCCGGGAACACTGAAGCTTTCTTT CASSPPGNTEAFF
TRBJ2-7 - - TRBV9 TGTGCCAGCAGCGTCCAGCCGGGACCCATCGCCTCCTACGAGCAGTACTTC CASSVQPGPIASYEQYF
TRBJ2-7 TRBD2 - TRBV9 TGTGCCAGCAGCCTCGGGACTAGCGGGAGTTCGTTCGGGCCCTACGAGCAGTACTTC CASSLGTSGSSFGPYEQYF
TRBJ1-2 - once TRBV14 TGTGCCAGCAGCCAAGGTTCAGTTCCTTCTAACTATGGCTACACCTTC CASSQGSVPSNYGYTF
TRBJ2-3 TRBD2 - TRBV13 TGTGCCAGCAGCCAGCTAGCGGGGGGAGGCGCAGATACGCAGTATTTT CASSQLAGGGADTQYF
TRBJ2-2 TRBD2 once TRBV5-1 TGCGCCAGCAGTAACCGTCGGGCGGGAGGGACCGGGGAGCTGTTTTTT CASSNRRAGGTGELFF
TRBJ2-3 - - TRBV7-9 TGTGCCAGCAGCCGGGACCAACGCACAGATACGCAGTATTTT CASSRDQRTDTQYF
TRBJ2-4 - - TRBV11-2 TGTGCCAGCAGCTTCTTGGAAGGGACAGCCAAAAACATTCAGTACTTC CASSFLEGTAKNIQYF
TRBJ2-1 TRBD2 - TRBV6-6 TGTGCCAGCAGTTACGCAGCGGGAGGGCCCAATGAGCAGTTCTTC CASSYAAGGPNEQFF
TRBJ1-2 - - TRBV2 TGTGCCAGCAGAGGGGCCTATGGCTACACCTTC CASRGAYGYTF
TRBJ2-5 - - TRBV7-3 TGTGCCAGCAGCCGAGGGTCCCCCGGGGAGACCCAGTACTTC CASSRGSPGETQYF
TRBJ2-5 TRBD1 - TRBV13 TGTGCCAGCAGCGACGCTTCAGGGGGCGACCAAGAGACCCAGTACTTC CASSDASGGDQETQYF
TRBJ1-1 - - TRBV11-2 TGTGCCAGCAGCCCCGTAAGTTGGATGAACACTGAAGCTTTCTTT CASSPVSWMNTEAFF
TRBJ2-5 - - TRBV4-3 TGCGCCAGCAGCCAAGAAATGGGAAGAGAGACCCAGTACTTC CASSQEMGRETQYF
TRBJ1-4 - - TRBV5-1 TGCGCCAGCAGCTTGGGAGCAACTAATGAAAAACTGTTTTTT CASSLGATNEKLFF
TRBJ2-1 TRBD2 - TRBV5-1 TGCGCCAGCAGCTTGGGTACCACTAGCGGGATATACAATGAGCAGTTCTTC CASSLGTTSGIYNEQFF
TRBJ1-4 TRBD1 once TRBV29-1 TGCAGCGTTGAGGCCGACAGGGGGAATGAAAAACTGTTTTTT CSVEADRGNEKLFF
TRBJ2-7 - - TRBV27 TGTGCCAGCAGTCCGGACAGATTCGGCGAGCAGTACTTC CASSPDRFGEQYF
TRBJ2-1 TRBD2 - TRBV2 TGTGCCAGCAGGGGAGGGACTAGCGGGGTCAATGAGCAGTTCTTC CASRGGTSGVNEQFF
TRBJ1-1 TRBD1 - TRBV5-4 TGTGCCAGCGCGAGTGCAGGGGGTAACACTGAAGCTTTCTTT CASASAGGNTEAFF
TRBJ2-1 - - TRBV4-1 TGCGCCAGCAGGGGGGCCTACAATGAGCAGTTCTTC CASRGAYNEQFF
TRBJ1-3 - - TRBV7-2 TGTGCCAGCAGCTTAGTTCACCAAGGGAGAAACACCATATATTTT CASSLVHQGRNTIYF
TRBJ1-4 - - TRBV28 TGTGCCAGCAGTCACCGGGGGGGTCTGGGAACTAATGAAAAACTGTTTTTT CASSHRGGLGTNEKLFF
TRBJ1-4 - - TRBV5-4 TGTGCCAGCAGCTTGGAGGGTGGGTTAGCTGAAAAACTGTTTTTT CASSLEGGLAEKLFF
TRBJ2-1 TRBD2 - TRBV2 TGTGCCAGCAGTGAAGTTAGCGGGAGCAATGAGCAGTTCTTC CASSEVSGSNEQFF
TRBJ1-4 - - TRBV18 TGTGCCAGCTCACGTGCCCGAACTGCAACTAATGAAAAACTGTTTTTT CASSRARTATNEKLFF
TRBJ2-1 - - TRBV5-4 TGTGCCAGCAGCTTGGCAAGCACCCTATCCTACAATGAGCAGTTCTTC CASSLASTLSYNEQFF
TRBJ2-5 - - TRBV13 TGTGCCAGCAGCTTACCTCCGCCCTCAGCGGAGACCCAGTACTTC CASSLPPPSAETQYF
TRBJ2-2 - - TRBV27 TGTGCCAGCAGCACGGAGGGCTCCGGGGAGCTGTTTTTT CASSTEGSGELFF